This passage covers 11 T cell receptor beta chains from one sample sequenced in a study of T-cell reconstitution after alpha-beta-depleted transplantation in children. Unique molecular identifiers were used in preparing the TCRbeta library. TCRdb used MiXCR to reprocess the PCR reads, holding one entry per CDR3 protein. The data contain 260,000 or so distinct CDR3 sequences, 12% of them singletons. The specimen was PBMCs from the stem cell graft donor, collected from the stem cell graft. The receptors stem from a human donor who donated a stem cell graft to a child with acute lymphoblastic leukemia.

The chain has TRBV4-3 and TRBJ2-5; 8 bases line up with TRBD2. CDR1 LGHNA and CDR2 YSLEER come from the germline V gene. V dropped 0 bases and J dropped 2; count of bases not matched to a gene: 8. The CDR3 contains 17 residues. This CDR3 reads CASSQEPGRAYQETQYF. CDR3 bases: TGCGCCAGCAGCCAAGAGCCCGGGAGGGCCTATCAAGAGACCCAGTACTTC.

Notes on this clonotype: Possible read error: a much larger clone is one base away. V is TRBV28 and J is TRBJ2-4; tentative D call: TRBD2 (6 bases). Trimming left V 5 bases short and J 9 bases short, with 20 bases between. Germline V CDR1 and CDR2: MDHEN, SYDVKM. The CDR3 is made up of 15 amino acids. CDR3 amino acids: CASSPRTRGIGIQYF. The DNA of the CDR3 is TGTGCCAGCAGTCCCCGGACCCGGGGGATTGGCATTCAGTACTTC.

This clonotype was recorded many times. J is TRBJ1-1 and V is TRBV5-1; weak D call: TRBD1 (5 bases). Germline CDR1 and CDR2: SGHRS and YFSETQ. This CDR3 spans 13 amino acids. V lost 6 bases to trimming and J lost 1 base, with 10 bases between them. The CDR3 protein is CASTGDGNTEAFF. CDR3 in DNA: TGCGCCAGCACCGGGGACGGGAACACTGAAGCTTTCTTT.

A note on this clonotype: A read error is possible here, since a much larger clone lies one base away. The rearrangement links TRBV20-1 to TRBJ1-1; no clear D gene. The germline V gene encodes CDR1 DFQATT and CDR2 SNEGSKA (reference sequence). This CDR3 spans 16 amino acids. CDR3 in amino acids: CSARRRPPPRNAEAFF. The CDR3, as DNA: TGCAGTGCCCGCCGGCGCCCTCCACCCCGGAACGCTGAAGCTTTCTTT.

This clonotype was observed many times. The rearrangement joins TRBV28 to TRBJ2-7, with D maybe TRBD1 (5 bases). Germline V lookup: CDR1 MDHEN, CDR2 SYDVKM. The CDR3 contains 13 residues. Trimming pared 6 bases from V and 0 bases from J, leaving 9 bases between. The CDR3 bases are TGTGCCAGCAGCACGACAGTCTCCTACGAGCAGTACTTC. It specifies CASSTTVSYEQYF.

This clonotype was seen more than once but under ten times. CDR3 sequence: CASSLARGGAGYGYTF. CDR3 DNA sequence: TGTGCCAGCAGCTTAGCGCGGGGGGGCGCTGGCTATGGCTACACCTTC. The chain couples TRBV7-9 to TRBJ1-2; perhaps TRBD1 as D (6 bases). CDR3 length equals 16 residues. Trimming took 0 bases from V and 4 from J, leaving 15 bases between them. CDR1 SEHNR and CDR2 FQNEAQ come from the germline V gene (reference sequence).

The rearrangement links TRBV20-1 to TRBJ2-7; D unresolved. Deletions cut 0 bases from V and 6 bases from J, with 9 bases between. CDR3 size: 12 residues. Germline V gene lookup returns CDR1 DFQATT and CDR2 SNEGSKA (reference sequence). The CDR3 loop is CSARDYGPEQYF. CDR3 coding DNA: TGCAGTGCTAGAGATTACGGGCCCGAGCAGTACTTC.

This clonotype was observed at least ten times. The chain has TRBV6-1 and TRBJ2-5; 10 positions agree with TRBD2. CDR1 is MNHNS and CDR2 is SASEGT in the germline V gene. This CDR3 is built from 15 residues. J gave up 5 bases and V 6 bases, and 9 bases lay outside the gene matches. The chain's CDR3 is CASSDIRLAGETQYF. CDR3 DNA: TGTGCCAGCAGCGATATAAGACTAGCGGGCGAGACCCAGTACTTC.

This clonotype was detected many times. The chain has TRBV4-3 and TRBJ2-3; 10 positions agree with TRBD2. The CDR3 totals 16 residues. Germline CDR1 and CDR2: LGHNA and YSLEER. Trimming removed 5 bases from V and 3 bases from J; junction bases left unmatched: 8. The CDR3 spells CASSNIAGGLTDTQYF. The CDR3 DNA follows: TGCGCCAGCAGCAACATAGCGGGGGGCCTTACAGATACGCAGTATTTT.

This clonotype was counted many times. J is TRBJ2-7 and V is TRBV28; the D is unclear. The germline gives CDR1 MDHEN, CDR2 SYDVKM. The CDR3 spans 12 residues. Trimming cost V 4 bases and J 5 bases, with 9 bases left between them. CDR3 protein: CASSSPRHEQYF. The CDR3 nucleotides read TGTGCCAGCAGTTCGCCTAGACACGAGCAGTACTTC.

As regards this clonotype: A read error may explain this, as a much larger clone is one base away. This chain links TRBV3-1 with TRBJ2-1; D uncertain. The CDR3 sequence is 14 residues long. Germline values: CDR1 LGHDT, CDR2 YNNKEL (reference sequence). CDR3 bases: TGTGCCAGCTGCCAAGATTCCGGACGCCGTTGGCAGTTCTTC. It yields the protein CASCQDSGRRWQFF.